This passage covers 7 T cell receptor beta chains from one sample sequenced in a study of blood T cell repertoires in COVID-19. Using immunoSEQ multiplex PCR, the repertoire was profiled, and TCRdb retains in-frame clones only, with some absent. The table has about 240,000 clones, roughly 86% seen once. Sample: PBMCs or T cells enriched from blood (not recorded which). The receptor set was obtained from a woman aged 25 to 39 with acute COVID-19.

J is TRBJ2-1 and V is TRBV11-2; D may be TRBD2 (7 bases). The CDR3 contains 17 residues. Between the trimmed V and J ends, which lost 5 bases and 0 bases, there was a span of 17 bases. CDR1 and CDR2 from the germline V gene are SGHAT and FQNNGV. DNA for the CDR3: TGTGCCAGCAGCCCTCGCGGGGGCCTGAGCTCCTACAATGAGCAGTTCTTC. Protein product: CASSPRGGLSSYNEQFF.

The table lists this clone with many counts. The rearrangement links TRBV15 to TRBJ2-7, with 11 nucleotides matching TRBD1. The V and J ends lost 5 bases and 1 base, in that order; junction bases with no gene match: 4. The CDR3 contains 15 residues. Germline V CDR1 and CDR2: LNHNV, YYDKDF (reference sequence). CDR3 protein: CATSSGTGGSYEQYF. CDR3 coding DNA: TGTGCCACCAGCTCCGGGACAGGGGGATCCTACGAGCAGTACTTC.

The rearrangement joins TRBV20-1 to TRBJ2-7; no definite D call. The germline CDR1 and CDR2 sequences are DFQATT and SNEGSKA (reference sequence). The CDR3 has 11 amino acids. V was cut by 4 bases and J by 1 base, with 5 bases left in between. The DNA for the CDR3 is TGCAGTGCTAAATATTCCTACGAGCAGTACTTC. Protein product: CSAKYSYEQYF.

This rearrangement joins TRBV7-9 to TRBJ1-5; TRBD1 matches at 10 bases. V lost 5 bases and J lost 2; bases outside the gene matches: 9. The CDR3 extends over 17 amino acids. In germline, CDR1 is SEHNR, CDR2 FQNEAQ (reference sequence). The CDR3 is CASSQPPGTGGNQPQHF. DNA for the CDR3: TGTGCCAGCAGCCAACCCCCCGGGACAGGGGGCAATCAGCCCCAGCATTTT.

The rearrangement joins TRBV5-1 to TRBJ1-3, with 8 nucleotides matching TRBD1. With 4 bases clipped from V and 1 base from J, the junction kept 7 bases outside the gene matches. This CDR3 is 16 amino acids long. Germline V lookup: CDR1 SGHRS, CDR2 YFSETQ. The CDR3 loop is CASSPTGALSGNTIYF. The CDR3 nucleotides are TGCGCCAGCAGCCCGACAGGGGCATTGTCTGGAAACACCATATATTTT.

The sample holds one count of this clone. The chain couples TRBV11-2 to TRBJ2-1; D perhaps matches TRBD1 (5 bases). The CDR3 length is 15 residues. Trimming removed 4 bases from V and 9 bases from J, with 19 bases in between. Germline CDR1 and CDR2: SGHAT and FQNNGV. The DNA of the CDR3 is TGTGCCAGCAGCTCTTTCGAAACAGGTACGGGTGAGCAGTTCTTC. It specifies CASSSFETGTGEQFF.

The rearrangement links TRBV19 to TRBJ2-6; D call uncertain. With 6 bases removed from V and 0 bases from J, the gap between germline ends came to 9 bases. CDR1 is LNHDA and CDR2 is SQIVND in the germline V gene (reference sequence). This CDR3 region has 15 residues. The CDR3 spells CASRFPGSGANVLTF. Here the CDR3 DNA reads TGTGCCAGTAGATTTCCCGGCTCTGGGGCCAACGTCCTGACTTTC.